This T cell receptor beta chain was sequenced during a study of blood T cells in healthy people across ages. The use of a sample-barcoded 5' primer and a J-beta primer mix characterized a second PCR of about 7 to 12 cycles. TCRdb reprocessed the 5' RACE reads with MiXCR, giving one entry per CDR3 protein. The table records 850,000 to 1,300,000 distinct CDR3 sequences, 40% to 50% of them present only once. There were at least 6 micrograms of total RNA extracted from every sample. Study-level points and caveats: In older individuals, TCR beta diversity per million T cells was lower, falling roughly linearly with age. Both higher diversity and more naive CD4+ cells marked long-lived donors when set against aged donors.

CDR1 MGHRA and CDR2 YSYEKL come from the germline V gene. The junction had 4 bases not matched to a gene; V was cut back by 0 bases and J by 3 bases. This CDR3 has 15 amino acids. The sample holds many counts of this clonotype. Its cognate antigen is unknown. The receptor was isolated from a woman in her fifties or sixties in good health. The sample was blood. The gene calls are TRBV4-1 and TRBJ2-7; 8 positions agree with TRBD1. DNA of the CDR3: TGCGCCAGCAGCCAAGATTCAGGGGGCGACTACGAGCAGTACTTC. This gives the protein CASSQDSGGDYEQYF.